Following are 18 T cell receptor beta chains from one sample sequenced in a study of cytomegalovirus exposure and HLA in healthy donors. Primers: 60 Vbeta forward and 13 Jbeta reverse. Here immunoSEQ multiplex PCR was the method, and the copy in TCRdb shows in-frame clones only, minus some. Of around 100,000 clones in the sample, roughly 85% are singletons; the top ten hold around 6.1%. What was sequenced was PBMCs. The receptors stem from a man in his sixties in good health and CMV-seropositive.

The chain carries TRBV4-2 and TRBJ2-3, with 14 bases that match TRBD2. This CDR3 comprises 15 residues. V trimming: 3 bases; J trimming: 4 bases; junction bases outside the gene matches: 0. Germline CDR1 and CDR2: LGHNA and YNFKEQ. The chain's CDR3 is CASSQTSGGADTQYF. CDR3 in DNA: TGTGCCAGCAGCCAGACTAGCGGGGGGGCAGATACGCAGTATTTT.

This chain connects TRBV4-3 to TRBJ1-2; possibly TRBD1 for D (6 bases). Germline values: CDR1 LGHNA, CDR2 YSLEER. V shed 0 bases and J shed 5 bases, with 16 bases lying between them. The CDR3 sequence is 16 residues long. Here the CDR3 reads CASSQDRKGGGYGYTF. The CDR3 region has the DNA TGCGCCAGCAGCCAAGATCGGAAAGGGGGGGGATATGGCTACACCTTC.

The gene calls are TRBV6-1 and TRBJ1-1; D call uncertain. Trimming removed 11 bases at V and 1 base at J, with 11 bases between. Germline V CDR1 and CDR2: MNHNS, SASEGT. This CDR3 region has 12 residues. The CDR3 is CASTPRNTEAFF. Here the CDR3 DNA reads TGTGCCTCCACCCCGAGGAACACTGAAGCTTTCTTT.

Concerning this clone itself: Mismatch with germline at one junction end may stem from a read error. The chain is built from TRBV7-9 and TRBJ1-1; 7 positions match TRBD1. Germline CDR1 and CDR2: SEHNR and FQNEAQ (reference sequence). The CDR3 is made up of 12 amino acids. The CDR3 protein is CSSSLRGRRAFF. The CDR3, as DNA: TGTTCCAGCAGCTTAAGGGGGCGGAGGGCTTTCTTT.

This chain uses TRBV27 with TRBJ2-2, with a possible D match to TRBD2 (5 bases). Germline V gene lookup returns CDR1 MNHEY and CDR2 SMNVEV (reference sequence). The CDR3 extends over 13 amino acids. Trimming cost V 5 bases and J 4 bases, with 8 bases left between them. The CDR3 protein is CASSIASTGELFF. Here the CDR3 DNA reads TGTGCCAGCAGTATAGCGAGCACCGGGGAGCTGTTTTTT.

The CDR3 sequence is CAISDRRQGVGPGELFF. The CDR3 DNA reads TGTGCCATCAGTGATCGCCGACAGGGCGTGGGCCCCGGGGAGCTGTTTTTT. The gene calls are TRBV10-3 and TRBJ2-2; 7 bases are a match to TRBD1. V lost 3 bases, J lost 6 bases, and 13 bases stayed unmatched. Germline assignment: CDR1 ENHRY and CDR2 SYGVKD. This CDR3 is built from 17 residues.

J is TRBJ1-2 and V is TRBV18; 10 bases are shared with TRBD1. This CDR3 region has 14 residues. V lost 4 bases, J lost 4 bases, and 3 bases stayed unmatched. Germline loops: CDR1 KGHSH, CDR2 LQKENI. CDR3 residues: CASSQGQGTYGYTF. The CDR3 bases are TGTGCCAGCTCACAGGGACAGGGGACCTATGGCTACACCTTC.

This clone was recorded once. The chain is built from TRBV2 and TRBJ1-5; a weak D match, TRBD1 (6 bases). V lost 6 bases and J lost 4, with 16 bases in between. The CDR3 contains 15 residues. Germline-derived CDR1 and CDR2 are SNHLY and FYNNEI. The CDR3 reads CASRPNGGRNQPQHF. The CDR3 region has the DNA TGTGCCAGCAGACCTAACGGGGGGCGGAATCAGCCCCAGCATTTT.

This chain links TRBV12-5 with TRBJ1-5; D may be TRBD1 (5 bases). Trimming left V 2 bases short and J 4 bases short, with 12 bases between. The germline V gene encodes CDR1 LGHNT and CDR2 FRNRAP. The CDR3 length is 15 residues. The CDR3 is CASGLSSGGNQPQHF. The CDR3 DNA reads as TGTGCTAGTGGTTTGAGTTCGGGGGGAAATCAGCCCCAGCATTTT.

The chain joins TRBV19 to TRBJ2-5; weak D call: TRBD2 (6 bases). Between the trimmed V and J ends, which lost 5 bases and 7 bases, there was a span of 17 bases. Germline V gene sequence: CDR1 LNHDA, CDR2 SQIVND (reference sequence). The CDR3 consists of 14 residues. CDR3 residues: CASSFGTGGGTQYF. As DNA, the CDR3 is TGTGCCAGTAGTTTCGGGACTGGAGGTGGGACCCAGTACTTC.

This clone was counted once. The rearrangement joins TRBV7-3 to TRBJ1-2, with 8 bases fitting TRBD1. Germline V lookup: CDR1 SGHTA, CDR2 FQGTGA. The length of the CDR3 is 16 residues. V lost 0 bases, J lost 2 bases, and 5 bases stayed unmatched. CDR3 protein: CASSLTGQGSNYGYTF. CDR3 bases: TGTGCCAGCAGCTTAACCGGACAGGGATCCAACTATGGCTACACCTTC.

V usage is TRBV11-1 and J usage is TRBJ2-7, with TRBD1 matching 7 bases. V trimming: 4 bases; J trimming: 6 bases; junction bases outside the gene matches: 6. This CDR3 contains 13 residues. Germline CDR1 is SGHAT and CDR2 is FQDESV (reference sequence). CDR3 sequence reads: CASSYRQGPEQYF. In DNA, the CDR3 is TGTGCCAGCAGCTATAGACAGGGACCCGAGCAGTACTTC.

This clone appeared a few times. The genes are TRBV19 and TRBJ1-5, with 8 nucleotides matching TRBD1. V lost 5 bases, J lost 7 bases, and 4 bases stayed unmatched. The CDR3 has 13 amino acids. Germline loops: CDR1 LNHDA, CDR2 SQIVND (reference sequence). CDR3 nucleotide sequence: TGTGCCAGTAGTGAACAGGGGGTACAGCCCCAGCATTTT. It translates to CASSEQGVQPQHF.

The CDR3 DNA follows: TGTGCCAGCAGTGACTCAGCGGGGTACGGGGAGCTGTTTTTT. Its protein is CASSDSAGYGELFF. This chain connects TRBV6-4 to TRBJ2-2; TRBD2 matches 7 bases. With V trimmed by 0 bases and J by 7 bases, 2 bases remained unmatched. Looked up from germline, CDR1 is MRHNA and CDR2 is SNTAGT. The CDR3 is 14 residues long.

In regard to this clone: Other DNA sequences in this specimen translate into the identical CDR3. Here the CDR3 DNA reads TGTGCCAGCAGTCCCGGAGAGACCCAGTACTTC. Encoded protein: CASSPGETQYF. This chain links TRBV6-1 with TRBJ2-5; unclear D gene. The CDR3 covers 11 residues. Germline V lookup: CDR1 MNHNS, CDR2 SASEGT. Trimming shortened V by 5 bases and J by 4 bases, and 5 bases separated the two germline ends.

V gene TRBV10-1 combines with J gene TRBJ1-4; a weak D match, TRBD1 (6 bases). With 0 bases removed from V and 8 bases from J, the gap between germline ends came to 10 bases. This CDR3 is 14 amino acids long. In germline, CDR1 is WNHNN, CDR2 SYGVQD (reference sequence). In DNA, the CDR3 is TGCGCCAGCAGTGAGTCGACGAGGGGGGAAAAACTGTTTTTT. Its protein product is CASSESTRGEKLFF.

The gene calls are TRBV29-1 and TRBJ2-5; no clear D. Deletions cut 0 bases from V and 7 bases from J, with 12 bases between. The CDR3 totals 13 residues. The germline V gene encodes CDR1 SQVTM and CDR2 ANQGSEA. The DNA of the CDR3 is TGCAGCGTTGAAGAGGGCCCGAATGGGACCCAGTACTTC. Amino acids: CSVEEGPNGTQYF.

V is TRBV2 and J is TRBJ2-5; D perhaps matches TRBD2 (6 bases). Trimming pared 7 bases from V and 4 bases from J, leaving 19 bases between. This CDR3 contains 15 residues. Germline V gene lookup returns CDR1 SNHLY and CDR2 FYNNEI. In DNA, the CDR3 is TGTGCCAGCACCCCCGAGAGAGGGAGGACAGAGACCCAGTACTTC. This translates into CASTPERGRTETQYF. Complete variable domain (other parts from reference TRBV2 and TRBJ2-5): EPEVTQTPSHQVTQMGQEVILRCVPISNHLYFYWYRQILGQKVEFLVSFYNNEISEKSEIFDDQFSVERPDGSNFTLKIRSTKLEDSAMYFCASTPERGRTETQYFGPGTRLLVL.